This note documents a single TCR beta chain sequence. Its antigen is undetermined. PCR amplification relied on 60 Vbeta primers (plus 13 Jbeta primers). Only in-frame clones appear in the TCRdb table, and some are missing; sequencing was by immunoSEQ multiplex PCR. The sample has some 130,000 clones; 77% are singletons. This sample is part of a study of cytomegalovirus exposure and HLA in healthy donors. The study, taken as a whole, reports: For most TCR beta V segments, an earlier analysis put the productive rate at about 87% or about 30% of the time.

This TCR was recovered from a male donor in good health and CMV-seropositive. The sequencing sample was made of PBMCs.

The CDR3 protein is CASASGSSYNEQFF. For the CDR3, the DNA is TGTGCCAGCGCTAGCGGGAGTAGTTACAATGAGCAGTTCTTC. The chain couples TRBV2 to TRBJ2-1; TRBD2 matches 10 bases. With V trimmed by 8 bases and J by 4 bases, 5 bases remained unmatched. Germline values: CDR1 SNHLY, CDR2 FYNNEI. The CDR3 totals 14 residues.